The clone carrying this TCR beta chain is medium-sized by share. Its antigen is not known. Naive CD4+ cells had CD25+ Tregs removed. TCRdb reanalysed the 5' RACE reads using MiXCR and keeps one entry per CDR3 protein. The profile shows under 6,500 distinct CDR3 sequences, around 31% of them singletons. Notes on the study in general: Tumor Treg TCRs overlapped most with tumor naive CD4+ cells.

The CDR3 length is 14 residues. The V gene lost 5 bases and the J gene lost 6 bases, with 17 bases spanning the gap. Germline-derived CDR1 and CDR2 are SGHAT and FQNNGV. V is TRBV11-2 and J is TRBJ2-7; D is perhaps TRBD1 (6 bases). Material for sequencing was naive CD4+ T cells sorted from a lymph node. The subset: naive CD4+ T cells, CD4+CD45RA+CD25-. The receptor comes from a female donor with breast cancer. The CDR3 region has the DNA TGTGCCAGCAGCCCCCCCCACAGGGTGGGCGAGCAGTACTTC. It encodes CASSPPHRVGEQYF. Using reference TRBV11-2 and TRBJ2-7 for the parts outside the CDR3, the full variable domain is EAGVAQSPRYKIIEKRQSVAFWCNPISGHATLYWYQQILGQGPKLLIQFQNNGVVDDSQLPKDRFSAERLKGVDSTLKIQPAKLEDSAVYLCASSPPHRVGEQYFGPGTRLTVT.